A selection of T cell receptor beta chains follows, all from one sample in a study of T cell responses to AZD1222 COVID-19 vaccine. The assay was immunoSEQ multiplex PCR, and TCRdb's table has in-frame clones only and misses some. The sample includes fewer than 250,000 clones, about 92% of them seen just once. The sample in question was peripheral blood, obtained on day 0 of MenACWY control vaccination. The receptors originated from an adult in good health. Both conserved end residues are part of each CDR3.

v_call | cdr3_aa
TRBV2 | CASTGEGGAKNIQYF
TRBV3-1/TRBV3-2 | CASSPRLLQDSPLHF
TRBV23-1 | CASSHRGNQPQHF
TRBV28 | CASISGGSGYTF
TRBV7-9 | CASSSDSVNTEAFF
TRBV2 | CASSDGITGLESNQPQHF
TRBV3-1/TRBV3-2 | CASSGVYEQYF
TRBV7-9 | CASSLAMDNEQFF
TRBV19 | CASSFGLAGGSRDIQYF
TRBV18 | CASSPKKTGTDYEQYF
TRBV7-2 | CASSTTRGSKNIQYF
TRBV27 | CASSLSFSGTVYGYTF
TRBV18 | CASSLRSGEQYF
TRBV10-3 | CAIRIHPTDGYTF
TRBV9 | CASSVDSQGIYTEAFF
TRBV7-9 | CASSLLGGTAEAFF
TRBV9 | CASSILDRGVTEAFF
TRBV18 | CASSYVGHQETQYF
TRBV19 | CASSGTGGNQPQHF
TRBV4-1 | CASSQDPIIGGSFF
TRBV6-5 | CASNLLATREQYF
TRBV23-1 | CASAMRRDEKLFF
TRBV5-1 | CASSPSGGSEKLFF
TRBV3-1/TRBV3-2 | CASSPPGRWGETQYF
TRBV11-2 | CASSLGIGGSSGNTIYF
TRBV11-2 | CASSLDYRGQLFF
TRBV7-9 | CASRPLSGGAPGANVLTF
TRBV5-1 | CASSFEFGTAPNTEAFF
TRBV5-4 | CASSWGTDMNTEAFF
TRBV7-9 | CASSLLPSGGHNEQFF
TRBV30 | CAWRPGQEGFRGYTF
TRBV6-2/TRBV6-3 | CASSYPTSGGAGLSTDTQYF
TRBV5-5 | CASSLGISGSSYNEQFF
TRBV28 | CASSSRVQPQHF
TRBV11-2 | CASSLELAGLNEQFF